The 25 T cell receptor beta chains given below trace back to one sample, sequenced in a study of STAT3 mutations in large granular lymphocyte leukemia. Findings and caveats of the study: Every T-LGLL patient had at least one immunodominant TCRbeta clonotype.

Clones were read by immunoSEQ multiplex PCR, and TCRdb kept only the in-frame ones, dropping some. The table lists more than 10,000 clones, more than 75% of them singletons. Which antigens these TCRs recognize remains unknown. The sample was peripheral blood mononuclear cells. These receptors all come from a man aged 35 to 55 with T-cell large granular lymphocyte leukemia. Some clones in this sample may be carry-over from other donors' samples.

The chain couples TRBV10-3 to TRBJ1-1, with D maybe TRBD1 (5 bases). The CDR3 is made up of 14 amino acids. V lost 0 bases and J lost 12, with 17 bases in between. Germline values: CDR1 ENHRY, CDR2 SYGVKD. The CDR3 sequence: CAISESGGQGGSFF. In DNA, the CDR3 is TGTGCCATCAGTGAGTCGGGTGGGCAGGGTGGATCTTTCTTT.

The V call is TRBV29-1, the J call TRBJ2-1, with 7 bases identical to TRBD2. Germline CDR1 and CDR2: SQVTM and ANQGSEA. The trim removed 7 bases at V and 5 bases at J, leaving 8 bases unmatched. The CDR3 totals 13 residues. CDR3 sequence (DNA): TGCAGCGCTCCCGGGACTACCAACAATGAGCAGTTCTTC. Residues: CSAPGTTNNEQFF.

The rearrangement uses TRBV4-2 and TRBJ1-6; 7 bases align to TRBD1. The CDR3 is made up of 16 amino acids. Trimming at V came to 0 bases and at J to 10 bases, leaving 9 bases not matched to a gene. CDR1 is LGHNA and CDR2 is YNFKEQ in the germline V gene. The chain's CDR3 is CASSQDLQGIQSPLHF. The CDR3 nucleotides are TGTGCCAGCAGCCAAGATCTACAGGGGATCCAATCACCCCTCCACTTT.

This chain uses TRBV6-5 with TRBJ1-1, with 8 bases aligning to TRBD1. The length of the CDR3 is 15 residues. Trimming took 4 bases from V and 3 from J; bases not matched to a gene: 7. Germline-derived CDR1 and CDR2 are MNHEY and SVGAGI. The CDR3 DNA sequence: TGTGCCAGCAGTTTACTTGGGACAGGCGACACTGAAGCTTTCTTT. It is translated as CASSLLGTGDTEAFF.

This chain links TRBV6-5 with TRBJ1-4, with D possibly being TRBD1 (6 bases). CDR1 MNHEY and CDR2 SVGAGI come from the germline V gene. This CDR3 comprises 15 residues. V was cut by 5 bases and J by 1 base, with 11 bases left in between. This chain's CDR3 is CASSRADRTNEKLFF. CDR3 sequence (DNA): TGTGCCAGCAGTAGAGCGGACAGAACTAATGAAAAACTGTTTTTT.

The count of this clone is one. V and J are TRBV5-1 and TRBJ2-7; 10 bases are a match to TRBD1. This CDR3 is 14 amino acids long. Per germline, CDR1 SGHRS and CDR2 YFSETQ. J gave up 5 bases and V 4 bases, and 6 bases lay outside the gene matches. CDR3 protein: CASSPRDRGHEQYF. In nucleotides, the CDR3 is TGCGCCAGCAGCCCCCGGGACAGGGGCCACGAGCAGTACTTC.

The rearrangement links TRBV25-1 to TRBJ2-5, with 10 nucleotides matching TRBD2. Germline V gives CDR1 MGHDK, CDR2 SYGVNS. Trimming removed 6 bases from V and 4 bases from J; junction bases left unmatched: 2. The CDR3 is 13 residues long. CDR3 in DNA: TGTGCCAGCAGGGTAGCGGGGGGAGAGACCCAGTACTTC. Residues: CASRVAGGETQYF.

V usage is TRBV4-1 and J usage is TRBJ1-2; the D gene is possibly TRBD1 (5 bases). The CDR3 spans 15 residues. Trimming cost V 0 bases and J 0 bases, with 8 bases left between them. Germline CDR1 MGHRA, CDR2 YSYEKL. The CDR3 sequence: CASSQDRGANYGYTF. CDR3 sequence (DNA): TGCGCCAGCAGCCAAGACAGAGGGGCTAACTATGGCTACACCTTC.

This chain uses TRBV5-1 with TRBJ2-3; no reliable D call. The CDR3 runs to 11 residues. The germline CDR1 and CDR2 sequences are SGHRS and YFSETQ. Trimming stripped 3 bases from V and 2 bases from J, with 1 base between. The CDR3 region is CASSYTDTQYF. CDR3 DNA sequence: TGCGCCAGCAGCTACACAGATACGCAGTATTTT.

The chain links TRBV7-9 to TRBJ2-7; 7 bases align to TRBD2. The junction had 16 bases not matched to a gene; V was cut back by 5 bases and J by 9 bases. The CDR3 totals 15 residues. Looked up from germline, CDR1 is SEHNR and CDR2 is FQNEAQ (reference sequence). The CDR3 bases are TGTGCCAGCAGCCCTGGGGAGAATAGCGGGCTCGGGCAGTACTTC. This translates into CASSPGENSGLGQYF.

J is TRBJ2-7 and V is TRBV5-8; D is ambiguous. Germline-derived CDR1 and CDR2 are SGHTS and YDEGEE. CDR3 length: 17 residues. Trimming took off 4 bases at V and 0 bases at J, with 20 bases between the two ends. The CDR3 reads CASSPLLTPRSSYEQYF. DNA for the CDR3: TGTGCCAGCAGCCCCCTCCTGACACCTCGGAGCTCCTACGAGCAGTACTTC.

The chain's CDR3 is CASSSLGSHEQYF. CDR3 coding DNA: TGCGCCAGCAGCTCCCTAGGTAGCCACGAGCAGTACTTC. The rearrangement joins TRBV4-3 to TRBJ2-7, with no clear D. The CDR3 has 13 residues. Trimming shortened V by 5 bases and J by 5 bases, and 13 bases separated the two germline ends. Germline values: CDR1 LGHNA, CDR2 YSLEER.

The rearrangement links TRBV7-7 to TRBJ2-7; D may be TRBD1 (6 bases). Trimming removed 4 bases at V and 6 bases at J, with 7 bases between. The CDR3 has 11 residues. Germline CDR1 is SSHAT and CDR2 is FNYEAQ (reference sequence). CDR3 coding DNA: TGTGCCAGCAGCTCAGGGGTCGAGCAGTACTTC. Protein: CASSSGVEQYF.

This chain links TRBV11-1 with TRBJ2-7; 7 bases agree with TRBD2. This CDR3 spans 15 amino acids. Germline loops: CDR1 SGHAT, CDR2 FQDESV (reference sequence). J gave up 0 bases and V 1 base, and 3 bases lay outside the gene matches. Here the CDR3 DNA reads TGTGCCAGCAGCTTAGTGGGGGGGTCCTCCTACGAGCAGTACTTC. The encoded protein is CASSLVGGSSYEQYF. Full variable domain (outside the CDR3, taken from reference TRBV11-1 and TRBJ2-7): EAEVAQSPRYKITEKSQAVAFWCDPISGHATLYWYRQILGQGPELLVQFQDESVVDDSQLPKDRFSAERLKGVDSTLKIQPAELGDSAMYLCASSLVGGSSYEQYFGPGTRLTVT.

The chain recombines TRBV7-9 with TRBJ2-1; D call uncertain. The CDR3 spans 13 residues. Trimming stripped 1 base from V and 5 bases from J, with 6 bases between. Germline V gene lookup returns CDR1 SEHNR and CDR2 FQNEAQ (reference sequence). CDR3 in DNA: TGTGCCAGCAGCTTAGACGCCAACAATGAGCAGTTCTTC. This gives the protein CASSLDANNEQFF.

The chain recombines TRBV7-2 with TRBJ1-6, with D possibly matching TRBD1 (6 bases). CDR1 is SGHTA and CDR2 is FQGNSA in the germline V gene. Between the trimmed V and J ends, which lost 1 base and 0 bases, there was a span of 16 bases. This CDR3 is 19 amino acids long. The CDR3 nucleotides read TGTGCCAGCAGCTTAGTAGGGGGGGGCGCGAGCTCCTATAATTCACCCCTCCACTTT. This translates into CASSLVGGGASSYNSPLHF.

V gene TRBV5-4 combines with J gene TRBJ2-2; no firm D call. The V and J ends lost 4 bases and 4 bases respectively, with 8 bases between them. Germline CDR1 and CDR2: SGHNT and YYREEE (reference sequence). The CDR3 length is 13 residues. CDR3 residues: CASSPLATGELFF. CDR3 nucleotide sequence: TGTGCCAGCAGCCCCTTAGCCACCGGGGAGCTGTTTTTT.

The rearrangement links TRBV18 to TRBJ2-2; D ambiguous. Germline values: CDR1 KGHSH, CDR2 LQKENI. Trimming removed 5 bases at V and 0 bases at J, with 13 bases between. There are 16 residues in the CDR3. CDR3 sequence: CASSFKGRTNTGELFF. CDR3 bases: TGTGCCAGCTCATTTAAAGGACGGACGAACACCGGGGAGCTGTTTTTT. The complete variable domain, with remaining parts taken from reference TRBV18 and TRBJ2-2, reads NAGVMQNPRHLVRRRGQEARLRCSPMKGHSHVYWYRQLPEEGLKFMVYLQKENIIDESGMPKERFSAEFPKEGPSILRIQQVVRGDSAAYFCASSFKGRTNTGELFFGEGSRLTVL.

The V gene is TRBV7-9, the J gene TRBJ1-1; D not certain. Looked up from germline, CDR1 is SEHNR and CDR2 is FQNEAQ (reference sequence). CDR3 length: 13 amino acids. Trimming removed 1 base from V and 0 bases from J, with 3 bases in between. The chain's CDR3 is CASSLEVNTEAFF. CDR3 nucleotides: TGTGCCAGCAGCTTAGAGGTGAACACTGAAGCTTTCTTT.

The J gene is TRBJ2-3, the V gene TRBV5-4; 11 bases are a match to TRBD2. This CDR3 contains 15 residues. From germline, CDR1 is SGHNT and CDR2 YYREEE (reference sequence). V shed 2 bases and J 3 bases; nucleotides not matched to a gene: 2. CDR3 nucleotide sequence: TGTGCCAGCAGCTTTAGCGGGGGGGATACAGATACGCAGTATTTT. It codes for CASSFSGGDTDTQYF.

V gene TRBV9 combines with J gene TRBJ2-7, with D perhaps given as TRBD1 or TRBD2 (5 bases each). From germline, CDR1 is SGDLS and CDR2 YYNGEE. This CDR3 is 16 amino acids long. Trimming removed 0 bases at V and 0 bases at J, with 13 bases between. The CDR3 DNA sequence: TGTGCCAGCAGCGTAGGGGGGTCGGCCAGCTCCTACGAGCAGTACTTC. It translates to CASSVGGSASSYEQYF.

The chain has TRBV30 and TRBJ1-3; tentative D call: TRBD1 (5 bases). The V gene's germline CDR1 is GTSNPN and CDR2 SVGIG (reference sequence). V dropped 2 bases and J dropped 0 bases, with 8 bases sitting between them. The CDR3 is 14 residues long. The CDR3 is CAWSRGGSGNTIYF. The CDR3 coding sequence is TGTGCCTGGAGTCGCGGGGGCTCTGGAAACACCATATATTTT.

This sequence joins TRBV9 and TRBJ1-2, with D perhaps matching TRBD1 (6 bases). V was cut by 0 bases and J by 2 bases, with 11 bases left in between. Germline V CDR1 and CDR2: SGDLS, YYNGEE. The CDR3 has 15 residues. CDR3: CASSVAGTPNYGYTF. The CDR3 coding sequence is TGTGCCAGCAGCGTAGCTGGGACACCCAACTATGGCTACACCTTC.

This clone was seen only a few times. CDR3 nucleotide sequence: TGTGCCAGCAGCGCGGACTGGAGCTCCTACGAGCAGTACTTC. Its protein product is CASSADWSSYEQYF. The chain employs TRBV7-2 and TRBJ2-7, with TRBD2 as a possible D gene (5 bases). CDR1 is SGHTA, CDR2 FQGNSA, per germline. The V and J ends lost 5 bases and 0 bases respectively, with 11 bases between them. The length of the CDR3 is 14 residues. Variable domain in full (rest from reference TRBV7-2 and TRBJ2-7): GAGVSQSPSNKVTEKGKDVELRCDPISGHTALYWYRQSLGQGLEFLIYFQGNSAPDKSGLPSDRFSAERTGGSVSTLTIQRTQQEDSAVYLCASSADWSSYEQYFGPGTRLTVT.

CDR3 region: CASTVQTGARSPLHF. The CDR3 nucleotides are TGTGCCAGCACCGTTCAAACAGGGGCTCGGTCACCCCTCCACTTT. The chain employs TRBV11-2 and TRBJ1-6, with 7 positions matching TRBD1. The CDR3 runs 15 residues. Germline-derived CDR1 and CDR2 are SGHAT and FQNNGV. With V trimmed by 7 bases and J by 10 bases, 13 bases remained unmatched.